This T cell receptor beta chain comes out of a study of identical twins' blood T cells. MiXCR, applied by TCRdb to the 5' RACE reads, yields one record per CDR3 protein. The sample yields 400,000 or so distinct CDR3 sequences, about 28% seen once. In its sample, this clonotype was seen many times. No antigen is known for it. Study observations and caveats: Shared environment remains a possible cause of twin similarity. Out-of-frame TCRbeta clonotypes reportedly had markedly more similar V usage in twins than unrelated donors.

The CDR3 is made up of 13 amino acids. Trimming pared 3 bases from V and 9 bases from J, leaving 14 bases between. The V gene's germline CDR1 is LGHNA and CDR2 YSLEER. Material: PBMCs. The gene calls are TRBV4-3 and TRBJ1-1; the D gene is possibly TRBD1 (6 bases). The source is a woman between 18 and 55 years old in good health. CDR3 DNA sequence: TGCGCCAGCAGCCAGGGGGGACAATGGCAAGCTTTCTTT. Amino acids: CASSQGGQWQAFF.